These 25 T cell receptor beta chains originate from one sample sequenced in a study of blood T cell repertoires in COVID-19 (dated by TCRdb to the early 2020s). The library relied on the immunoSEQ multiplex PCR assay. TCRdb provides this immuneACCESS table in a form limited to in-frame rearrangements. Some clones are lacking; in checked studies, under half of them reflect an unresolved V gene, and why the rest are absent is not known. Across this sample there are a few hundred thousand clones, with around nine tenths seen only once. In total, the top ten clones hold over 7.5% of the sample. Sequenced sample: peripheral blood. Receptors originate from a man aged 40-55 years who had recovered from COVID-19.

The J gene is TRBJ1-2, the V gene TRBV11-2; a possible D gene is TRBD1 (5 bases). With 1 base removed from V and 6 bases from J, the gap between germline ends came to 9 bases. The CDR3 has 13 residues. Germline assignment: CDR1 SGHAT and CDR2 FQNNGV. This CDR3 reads CASSLAAGNGYTF. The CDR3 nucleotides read TGTGCCAGCAGCTTAGCCGCAGGGAATGGCTACACCTTC.

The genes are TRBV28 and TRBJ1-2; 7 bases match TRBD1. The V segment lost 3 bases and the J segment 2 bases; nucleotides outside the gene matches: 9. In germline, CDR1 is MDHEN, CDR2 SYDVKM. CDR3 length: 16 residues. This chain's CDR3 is CASSFPRQGPNYGYTF. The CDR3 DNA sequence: TGTGCCAGCAGTTTCCCAAGACAGGGCCCAAACTATGGCTACACCTTC.

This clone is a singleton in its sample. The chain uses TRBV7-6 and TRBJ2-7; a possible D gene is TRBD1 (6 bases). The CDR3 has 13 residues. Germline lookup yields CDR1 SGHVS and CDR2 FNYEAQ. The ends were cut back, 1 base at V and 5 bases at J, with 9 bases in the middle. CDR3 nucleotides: TGTGCCAGCAGCTTAGGCCAGGGGAACGAGCAGTACTTC. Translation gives CASSLGQGNEQYF. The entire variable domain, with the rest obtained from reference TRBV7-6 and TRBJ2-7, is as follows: GAGVSQSPRYKVTKRGQDVALRCDPISGHVSLYWYRQALGQGPEFLTYFNYEAQQDKSGLPNDRFSAERPEGSISTLTIQRTEQRDSAMYRCASSLGQGNEQYFGPGTRLTVT.

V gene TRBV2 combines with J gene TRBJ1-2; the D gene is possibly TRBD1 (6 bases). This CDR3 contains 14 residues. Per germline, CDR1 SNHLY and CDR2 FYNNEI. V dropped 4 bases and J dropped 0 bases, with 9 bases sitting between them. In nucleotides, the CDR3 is TGTGCCAGCAGTGGACAGGCGACTAACTATGGCTACACCTTC. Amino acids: CASSGQATNYGYTF.

For the CDR3, the DNA is TGTGCCAGCAGCCTCCGAGGGGGGGACGGGCAGCCCCAGCATTTT. It codes for CASSLRGGDGQPQHF. This sequence joins TRBV9 and TRBJ1-5; D might be TRBD1 (6 bases). Trimming cost V 4 bases and J 7 bases, with 18 bases left between them. Germline CDR1 reads SGDLS; CDR2 reads YYNGEE. This CDR3 has 15 residues.

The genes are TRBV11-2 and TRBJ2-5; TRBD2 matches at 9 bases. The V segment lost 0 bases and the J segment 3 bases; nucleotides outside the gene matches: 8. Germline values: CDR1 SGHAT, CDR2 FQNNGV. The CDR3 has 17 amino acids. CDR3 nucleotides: TGTGCCAGCAGCTTAGAAACGCTAGCGGGGAAGGAAGAGACCCAGTACTTC. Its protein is CASSLETLAGKEETQYF.

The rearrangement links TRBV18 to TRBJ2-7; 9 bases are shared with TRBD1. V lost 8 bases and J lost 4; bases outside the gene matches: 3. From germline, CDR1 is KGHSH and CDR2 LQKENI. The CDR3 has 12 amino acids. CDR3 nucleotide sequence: TGTGCCAGCAGACAGGGGGGATACGAGCAGTACTTC. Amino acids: CASRQGGYEQYF.

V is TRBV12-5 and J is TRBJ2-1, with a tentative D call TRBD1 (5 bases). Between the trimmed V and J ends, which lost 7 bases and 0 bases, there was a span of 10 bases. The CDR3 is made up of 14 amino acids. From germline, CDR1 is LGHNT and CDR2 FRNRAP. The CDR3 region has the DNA TGTGCTAGTGATAGGGGAAACTCCTACAATGAGCAGTTCTTC. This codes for CASDRGNSYNEQFF.

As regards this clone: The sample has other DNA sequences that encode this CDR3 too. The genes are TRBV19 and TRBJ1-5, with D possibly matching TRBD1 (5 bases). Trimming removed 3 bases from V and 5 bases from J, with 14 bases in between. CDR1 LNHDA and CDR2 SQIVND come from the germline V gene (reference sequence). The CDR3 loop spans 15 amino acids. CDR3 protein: CASSIQGRDYQPQHF. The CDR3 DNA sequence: TGTGCCAGTAGTATTCAGGGCAGGGATTATCAGCCCCAGCATTTT.

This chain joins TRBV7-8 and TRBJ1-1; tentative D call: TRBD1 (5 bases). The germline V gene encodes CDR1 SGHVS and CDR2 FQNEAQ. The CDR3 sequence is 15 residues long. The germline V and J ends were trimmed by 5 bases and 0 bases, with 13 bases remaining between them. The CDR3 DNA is TGTGCCAGCAGCCCCCGGACACCTATGAACACTGAAGCTTTCTTT. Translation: CASSPRTPMNTEAFF.

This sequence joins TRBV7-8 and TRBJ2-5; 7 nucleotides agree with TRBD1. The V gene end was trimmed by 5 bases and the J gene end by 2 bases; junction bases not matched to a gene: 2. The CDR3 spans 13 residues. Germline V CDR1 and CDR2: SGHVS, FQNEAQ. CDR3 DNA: TGTGCCAGCAGCGTGGGACAGCAAGAGACCCAGTACTTC. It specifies CASSVGQQETQYF.

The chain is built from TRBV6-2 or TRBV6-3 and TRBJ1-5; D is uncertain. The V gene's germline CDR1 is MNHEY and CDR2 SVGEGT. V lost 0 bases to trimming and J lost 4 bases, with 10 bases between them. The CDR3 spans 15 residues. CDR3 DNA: TGTGCCAGCAGTTACTCGTGGTCGGGAAATCAGCCCCAGCATTTT. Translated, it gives CASSYSWSGNQPQHF.

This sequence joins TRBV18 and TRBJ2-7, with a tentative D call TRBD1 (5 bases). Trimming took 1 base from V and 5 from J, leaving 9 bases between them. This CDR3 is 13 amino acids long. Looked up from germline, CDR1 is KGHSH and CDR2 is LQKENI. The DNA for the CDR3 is TGTGCCAGCTCACCACGTTTAGGGGACGAGCAGTACTTC. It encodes CASSPRLGDEQYF. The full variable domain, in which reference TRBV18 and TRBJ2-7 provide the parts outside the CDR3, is NAGVMQNPRHLVRRRGQEARLRCSPMKGHSHVYWYRQLPEEGLKFMVYLQKENIIDESGMPKERFSAEFPKEGPSILRIQQVVRGDSAAYFCASSPRLGDEQYFGPGTRLTVT.

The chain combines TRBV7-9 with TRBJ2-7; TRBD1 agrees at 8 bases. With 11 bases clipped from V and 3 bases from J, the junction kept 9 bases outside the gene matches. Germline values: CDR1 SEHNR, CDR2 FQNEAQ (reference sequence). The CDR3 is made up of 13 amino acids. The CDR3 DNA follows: TGTGCCTGGGGCGGACAGGGCCTCTACGAGCAGTACTTC. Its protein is CAWGGQGLYEQYF. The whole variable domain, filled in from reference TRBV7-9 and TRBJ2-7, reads DTGVSQNPRHKITKRGQNVTFRCDPISEHNRLYWYRQTLGQGPEFLTYFQNEAQLEKSRLLSDRFSAERPKGSFSTLEIQRTEQGDSAMYLCAWGGQGLYEQYFGPGTRLTVT.

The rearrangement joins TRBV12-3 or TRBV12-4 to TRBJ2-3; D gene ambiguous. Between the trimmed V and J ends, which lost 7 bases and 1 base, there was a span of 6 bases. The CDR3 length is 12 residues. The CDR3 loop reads CASTYRTDTQYF. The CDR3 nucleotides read TGTGCCAGCACCTACCGCACAGATACGCAGTATTTT.

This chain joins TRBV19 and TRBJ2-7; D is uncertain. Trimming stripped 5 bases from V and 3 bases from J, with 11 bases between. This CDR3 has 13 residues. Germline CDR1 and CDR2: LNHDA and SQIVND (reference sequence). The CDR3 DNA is TGTGCCAGTAGTTTCGCCCCAGGCTACGAGCAGTACTTC. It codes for CASSFAPGYEQYF.

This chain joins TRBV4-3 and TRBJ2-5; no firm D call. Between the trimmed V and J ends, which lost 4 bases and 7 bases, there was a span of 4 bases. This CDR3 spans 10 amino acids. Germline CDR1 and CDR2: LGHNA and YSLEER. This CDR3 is CASSRGTQYF. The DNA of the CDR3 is TGCGCCAGCAGCCGAGGGACCCAGTACTTC.

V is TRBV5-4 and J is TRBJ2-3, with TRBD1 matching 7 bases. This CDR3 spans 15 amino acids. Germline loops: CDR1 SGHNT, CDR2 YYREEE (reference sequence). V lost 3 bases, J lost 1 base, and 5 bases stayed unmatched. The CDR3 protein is CASSSLGQGTDTQYF. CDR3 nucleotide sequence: TGTGCCAGCAGCTCCCTTGGACAGGGCACAGATACGCAGTATTTT.

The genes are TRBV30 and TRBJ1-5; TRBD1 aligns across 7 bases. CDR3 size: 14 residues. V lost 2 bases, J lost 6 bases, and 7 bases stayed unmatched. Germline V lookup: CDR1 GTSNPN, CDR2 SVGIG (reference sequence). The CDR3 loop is CAWSFGRGAQPQHF. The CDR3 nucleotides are TGTGCCTGGAGTTTCGGCAGGGGGGCTCAGCCCCAGCATTTT.

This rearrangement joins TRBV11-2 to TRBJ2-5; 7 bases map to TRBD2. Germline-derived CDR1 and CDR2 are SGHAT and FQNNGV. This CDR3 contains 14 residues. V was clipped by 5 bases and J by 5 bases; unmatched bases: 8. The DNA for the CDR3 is TGTGCCAGCAGCACCTGGACTAGTGGGGAGACCCAGTACTTC. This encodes CASSTWTSGETQYF. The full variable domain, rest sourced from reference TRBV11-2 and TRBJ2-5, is EAGVAQSPRYKIIEKRQSVAFWCNPISGHATLYWYQQILGQGPKLLIQFQNNGVVDDSQLPKDRFSAERLKGVDSTLKIQPAKLEDSAVYLCASSTWTSGETQYFGPGTRLLVL.

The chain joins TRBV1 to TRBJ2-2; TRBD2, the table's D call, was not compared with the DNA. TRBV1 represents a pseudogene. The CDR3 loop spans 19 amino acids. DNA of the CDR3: TGCACCAGCAGCCAATCCAGGCGGGAGGGTTGCCGGAACACCGGGGAGCTGTTTTTT. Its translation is CTSSQSRREGCRNTGELFF.

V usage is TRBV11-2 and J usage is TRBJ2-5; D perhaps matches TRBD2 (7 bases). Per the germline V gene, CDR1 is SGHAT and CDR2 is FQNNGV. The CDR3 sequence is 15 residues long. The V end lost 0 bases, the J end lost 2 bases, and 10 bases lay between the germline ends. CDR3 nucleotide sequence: TGTGCCAGCAGCTTAGAGGGGGGGCTTCAAGAGACCCAGTACTTC. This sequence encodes CASSLEGGLQETQYF.

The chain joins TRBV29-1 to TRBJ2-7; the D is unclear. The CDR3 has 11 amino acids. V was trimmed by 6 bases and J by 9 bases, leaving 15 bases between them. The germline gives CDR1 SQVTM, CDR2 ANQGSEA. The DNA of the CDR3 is TGCAGCGTCCTGGGTCAGGATGGGCAGTACTTC. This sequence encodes CSVLGQDGQYF.

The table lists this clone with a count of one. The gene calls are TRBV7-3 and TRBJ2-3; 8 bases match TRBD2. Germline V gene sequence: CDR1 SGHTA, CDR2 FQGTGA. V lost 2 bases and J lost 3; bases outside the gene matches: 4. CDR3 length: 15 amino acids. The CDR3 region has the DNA TGTGCCAGCAGCTTATGGCGCGGGGGGACAGATACGCAGTATTTT. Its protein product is CASSLWRGGTDTQYF.

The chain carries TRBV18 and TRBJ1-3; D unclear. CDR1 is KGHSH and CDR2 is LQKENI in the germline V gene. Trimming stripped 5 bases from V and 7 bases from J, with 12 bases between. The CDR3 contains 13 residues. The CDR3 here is CASSSKTGNTIYF. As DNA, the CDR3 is TGTGCCAGCTCAAGCAAGACCGGGAACACCATATATTTT. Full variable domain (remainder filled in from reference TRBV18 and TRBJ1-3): NAGVMQNPRHLVRRRGQEARLRCSPMKGHSHVYWYRQLPEEGLKFMVYLQKENIIDESGMPKERFSAEFPKEGPSILRIQQVVRGDSAAYFCASSSKTGNTIYFGEGSWLTVV.